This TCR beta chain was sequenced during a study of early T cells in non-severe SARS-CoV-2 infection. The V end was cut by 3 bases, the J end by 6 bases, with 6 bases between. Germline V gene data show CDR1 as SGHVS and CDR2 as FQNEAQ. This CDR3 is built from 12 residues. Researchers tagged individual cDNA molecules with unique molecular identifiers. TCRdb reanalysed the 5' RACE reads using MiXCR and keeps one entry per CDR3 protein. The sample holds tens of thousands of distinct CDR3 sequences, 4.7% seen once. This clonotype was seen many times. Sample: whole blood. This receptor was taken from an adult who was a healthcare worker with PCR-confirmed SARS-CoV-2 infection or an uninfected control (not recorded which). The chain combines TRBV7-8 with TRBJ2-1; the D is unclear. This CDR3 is CASSFGSNEQFF. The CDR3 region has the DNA TGTGCCAGCAGCTTCGGTAGCAATGAGCAGTTCTTC. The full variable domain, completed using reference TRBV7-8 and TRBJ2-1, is GAGVSQSPRYKVAKRGQDVALRCDPISGHVSLFWYQQALGQGPEFLTYFQNEAQLDKSGLPSDRFFAERPEGSVSTLKIQRTQQEDSAVYLCASSFGSNEQFFGPGTRLTVL.